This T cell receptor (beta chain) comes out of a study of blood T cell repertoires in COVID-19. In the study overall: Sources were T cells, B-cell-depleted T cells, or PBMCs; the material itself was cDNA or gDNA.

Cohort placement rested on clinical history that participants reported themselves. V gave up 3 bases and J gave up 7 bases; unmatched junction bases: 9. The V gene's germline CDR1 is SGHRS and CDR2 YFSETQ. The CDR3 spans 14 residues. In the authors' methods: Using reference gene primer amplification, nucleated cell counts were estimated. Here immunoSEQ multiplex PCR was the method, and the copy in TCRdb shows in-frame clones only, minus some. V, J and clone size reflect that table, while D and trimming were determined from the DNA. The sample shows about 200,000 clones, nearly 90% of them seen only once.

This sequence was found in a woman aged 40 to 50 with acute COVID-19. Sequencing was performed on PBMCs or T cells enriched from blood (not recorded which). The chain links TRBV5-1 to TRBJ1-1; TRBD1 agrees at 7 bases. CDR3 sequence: CASSYRGGGNEAFF. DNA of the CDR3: TGCGCCAGCAGCTACAGGGGAGGTGGGAATGAAGCTTTCTTT. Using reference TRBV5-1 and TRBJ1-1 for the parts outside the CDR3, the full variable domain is KAGVTQTPRYLIKTRGQQVTLSCSPISGHRSVSWYQQTPGQGLQFLFEYFSETQRNKGNFPGRFSGRQFSNSRSEMNVSTLELGDSALYLCASSYRGGGNEAFFGQGTRLTVV.